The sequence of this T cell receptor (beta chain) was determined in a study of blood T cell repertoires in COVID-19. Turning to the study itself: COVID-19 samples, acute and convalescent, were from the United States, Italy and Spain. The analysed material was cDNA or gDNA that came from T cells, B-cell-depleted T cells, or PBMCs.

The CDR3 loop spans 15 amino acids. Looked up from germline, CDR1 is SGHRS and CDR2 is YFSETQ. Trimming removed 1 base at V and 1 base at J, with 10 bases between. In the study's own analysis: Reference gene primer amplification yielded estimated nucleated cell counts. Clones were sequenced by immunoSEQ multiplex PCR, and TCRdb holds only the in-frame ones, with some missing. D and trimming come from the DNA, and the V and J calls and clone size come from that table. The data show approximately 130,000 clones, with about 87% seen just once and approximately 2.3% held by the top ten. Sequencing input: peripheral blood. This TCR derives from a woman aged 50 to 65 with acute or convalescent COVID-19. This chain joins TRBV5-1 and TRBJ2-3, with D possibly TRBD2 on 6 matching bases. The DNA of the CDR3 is TGCGCCAGCAGCTTGCGGGACTCACGCACAGATACGCAGTATTTT. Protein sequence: CASSLRDSRTDTQYF.